This entry features one TCR beta chain sequence. Profiling relied on immunoSEQ multiplex PCR, and the TCRdb table lists in-frame clones only, not all of them. In the table there are tens of thousands of clones, approximately 90% of which are singletons. This sample was taken from a study of PD-L1 blockade in urothelial cancer. Turning to the study itself: Bladder-origin urothelial cancer in males described about 90% of the 29 patients.

Stated time point: peripheral blood 6 weeks after treatment start. The specimen comprised PBMCs, sampled around atezolizumab (anti-PD-L1) treatment. The TCR sequence derives from an elderly woman with urothelial cancer.

The CDR3, as DNA: TGCAGCGTTGAAAATCGGATGCGGGGAGACCAAGAGACCCAGTACTTC. Translated, it gives CSVENRMRGDQETQYF. The V and J genes are TRBV29-1 and TRBJ2-5, with D maybe TRBD2 (6 bases). The CDR3 sequence is 16 residues long. Germline V gene lookup returns CDR1 SQVTM and CDR2 ANQGSEA. Trimming shortened V by 2 bases and J by 0 bases, and 16 bases separated the two germline ends.